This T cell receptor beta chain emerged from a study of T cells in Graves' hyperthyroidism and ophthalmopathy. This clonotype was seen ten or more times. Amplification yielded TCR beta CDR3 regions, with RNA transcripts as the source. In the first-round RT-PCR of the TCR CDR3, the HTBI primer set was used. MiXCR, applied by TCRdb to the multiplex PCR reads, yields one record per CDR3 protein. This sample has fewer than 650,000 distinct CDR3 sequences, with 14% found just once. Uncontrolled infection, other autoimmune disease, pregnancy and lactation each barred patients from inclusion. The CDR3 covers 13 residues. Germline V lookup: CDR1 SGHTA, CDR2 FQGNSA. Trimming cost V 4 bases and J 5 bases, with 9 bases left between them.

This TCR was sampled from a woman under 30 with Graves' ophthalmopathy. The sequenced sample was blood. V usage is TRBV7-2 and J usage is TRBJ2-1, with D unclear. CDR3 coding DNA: TGTGCCAGCAGCTCTTACTACGACAATGAGCAGTTCTTC. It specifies CASSSYYDNEQFF.